This T cell receptor beta chain was sequenced during a study of T cell repertoires in cytomegalovirus infection. CDR3 length: 13 residues. Germline V gene data show CDR1 as SGHTA and CDR2 as FQGNSA. V lost 5 bases to trimming and J lost 7 bases, with 14 bases between them. This clonotype was seen only a few times. Its antigen is unknown. TCRdb recomputed calls from the reads with MiXCR, one row per CDR3 protein. The table shows nearly 700,000 distinct CDR3 sequences, with approximately 33% occurring only once. The chain recombines TRBV7-2 with TRBJ1-1; D is perhaps TRBD1 (5 bases). This specimen consisted of cultured PBMCs, obtained from culture after CMV antigen stimulation. The receptor was derived from a human donor in good health (CMV status not recorded). Some clones in this sample may be carry-over from other donors' samples. CDR3 sequence: CASSQGGGSEAFF. DNA for the CDR3: TGTGCCAGCAGCCAGGGCGGGGGGAGTGAAGCTTTCTTT.